This T cell receptor beta chain was identified during a study of early T cells in non-severe SARS-CoV-2 infection (dated by TCRdb to the early 2020s). Concerning the study at large: TCR sequencing used bulk RNA from unsorted whole blood, so alpha and beta chains could not be paired. Broader findings and caveats from the paper: Matching against VDJdb was skewed toward anti-spike CD8 responses, likely underestimated virus-specific expansions, and missed private and CD4 specificities.

This was a case-control study nested in a cohort of healthcare workers in London, UK, who had nasopharyngeal swab PCR tests and blood samples taken every week. Between 23 and 31 March 2020, the week of the UK lockdown, healthcare workers were enrolled and then followed up weekly for as long as 16 weeks. The V and J ends are trimmed by 5 bases and 7 bases, leaving 13 bases between them. Its CDR3 holds 14 amino acids, cysteine through phenylalanine. Left in the record is the CDR3 DNA by itself, 42 bases read in frame from the first base. Reading the germline V gene (reference sequence) gives CDR1 SGHNT and CDR2 YYREEE. Library preparation employed 5' RACE. TCRdb lists the instrument as NextSeq 500. In the TCR library protocol, unique molecular identifiers were attached to individual cDNA molecules to correct for PCR bias and sequencing error. Both TCR alpha and beta chains were sequenced, and tight co-correlation was observed between alpha and beta sequence abundances in each sample. The authors processed their data as follows. Decombinator V4 was used to perform V gene, J gene and CDR3 annotation of TCR sequences. Expanded TCRs were defined as changing significantly between any two time points under a Poisson model with p below 0.0001. Abundances of TCRs were expressed as counts per million after normalisation to the total number of TCRs sequenced in each sample. TRAV1-2 paired with TRAJ12, TRAJ20 or TRAJ33 defined MAIT TCRs, while TRAV10 paired with TRAJ18 defined iNKT TCRs. A search of VDJdb, accessed on 1 November 2021, was run for TCRs annotated to CMV, EBV and SARS-CoV-2, with TCRs annotated for multiple antigens excluded. TCRdb handled the public reads itself, with Q25 trimming in fastp and clone calling in MiXCR, and kept productive beta chains. Each entry merges the rows of one CDR3 protein and shows their most common DNA and genes. The authors' filters were not applied to this entry. This sample holds approximately 69,000 distinct CDR3 sequences; 10% to 15% were observed only once. The ten largest clonotypes hold roughly 6.8% of the sample.

Notes on this clonotype: Its target antigen remains unknown. No base qualities exist here, and no much larger clone lies one base off it.

This sequence originates from an adult who was a healthcare worker with PCR-confirmed SARS-CoV-2 infection or an uninfected control (not recorded which). Sequenced input: whole blood. The sequence is built from TRBV5-4 and TRBJ1-6; tentative D gene TRBD1, with 6 bases matching. The CDR3 in this case is CASRLDRINSPLHF. The DNA is TGTGCCAGCAGACTCGACAGGATAAATTCACCCCTCCACTTT.